A single sample is the source of the 3 T cell receptor beta chains below, sequenced in a study of T cell responses to AZD1222 COVID-19 vaccine. This table comes from immunoSEQ multiplex PCR, and its TCRdb copy is limited to in-frame clones, with some not included. This sample has about 150,000 clones, with 82% found just once. This material consisted of peripheral blood, taken on day 0 of MenACWY control vaccination. These TCRs come from an adult in good health.

The rearrangement uses TRBV5-1 and TRBJ2-3; D may correspond to TRBD1 or TRBD2 (7 bases each). The V end was cut by 4 bases, the J end by 4 bases, with 22 bases between. Per germline, CDR1 SGHRS and CDR2 YFSETQ. This CDR3 spans 17 amino acids. The CDR3 bases are TGCGCCAGCAGCGGCGACCCAGGGGGAGGGTGGGCAGATACGCAGTATTTT. This translates into CASSGDPGGGWADTQYF.

The chain combines TRBV6-5 with TRBJ1-3; D is unclear. CDR1 and CDR2 from the germline V gene are MNHEY and SVGAGI. There are 13 residues in the CDR3. Trimming removed 10 bases at V and 2 bases at J, with 12 bases between. The CDR3 region is CAILTIPGNTIYF. CDR3 sequence (DNA): TGTGCCATCCTGACAATCCCTGGAAACACCATATATTTT.

The gene calls are TRBV27 and TRBJ1-4, with 10 bases matching TRBD1. There are 14 residues in the CDR3. Germline CDR1 MNHEY, CDR2 SMNVEV (reference sequence). V was clipped by 5 bases and J by 8 bases; unmatched bases: 5. As DNA, the CDR3 is TGTGCCAGCAGTGGGGACAGGGGAAGGGAAAAACTGTTTTTT. Protein sequence: CASSGDRGREKLFF.